This T cell receptor beta chain was observed in a study of cytomegalovirus exposure and HLA in healthy donors. Whole-study results and caveats: Per published accounts, TCR beta sequences correctly predicted the HLA-A and HLA-B alleles of most subjects. The authors enumerated 150 to 200 TCR beta chains as linked to cytomegalovirus.

The CDR3 has 14 residues. The PCR used 60 Vbeta and 13 Jbeta primers. Generated by immunoSEQ multiplex PCR, the TCRdb table keeps only in-frame clones and is missing some. The data hold about 150,000 clones, with more than 60% observed a single time. A remark on this clone: Its antigen is currently unknown.

The specimen sequenced was PBMCs. The chain joins TRBV21-1 to TRBJ2-5; the D call of TRBD1 is as the table states it, not checked on the DNA. TRBV21-1 is given as a pseudogene. This TCR was recovered from a man aged 40-50 years in good health and CMV-seropositive. The chain's CDR3 is CASSRAGGQETQYF. CDR3 DNA sequence: TGTGCCAGCAGCAGGGCAGGGGGCCAAGAGACCCAGTACTTC.